This T cell receptor beta chain was recovered during a study of radiotherapy plus CTLA-4 blockade in lung cancer (dated by TCRdb to between 2018 and 2020). In terms of the full investigation: Among the enrolled patients, about 19% had an objective response, and 31% reached disease control.

Taken from the germline V gene (reference sequence), the CDR1 and CDR2 loops are MNHEY and SMNVEV. From the cysteine through the phenylalanine, the CDR3 covers 12 amino acids. Of the read, only the CDR3 DNA is kept; its 36 bases are in frame from base 1. V gives up 10 bases and J gives up 4 bases, and the segment between their germline ends measures 11 bases. A note on this clone: No antigen is known for it. Per-base qualities were not stored, and no clone one base away is much larger.

The protocol used for the library was the immunoSEQ multiplex PCR assay. This immuneACCESS table, as held by TCRdb, lists in-frame sequences with V and J called but not all clones. Of the missing ones, under half trace to an unresolved V gene in checked studies; the others have no known cause. Here the sample has about 32,000 clones; roughly 70% occur a single time. The ten largest clones represent 4% of the sample. Focal radiation therapy combined with CTLA-4 blockade (ipilimumab) was tested in patients with chemo-refractory metastatic non-small-cell lung cancer. What the work shows at the level of the full study, not this receptor alone: The strongest predictors of response were reported to be early dynamic shifts in blood T cell clones along with a rise in serum interferon-beta following radiation. After treatment with radiotherapy and ipilimumab, TCR clones that originated in tumors expanded in peripheral blood.

Sequencing used peripheral blood, obtained from a patient treated with radiotherapy plus ipilimumab. The rearranged chain carries TRBV27 and TRBJ1-3, with no reliable assignment of the D segment. The sequence derives from a human donor with non-small cell lung cancer who had stable disease on radiotherapy plus ipilimumab. The CDR3 here reads CATRRAGNTIYF. The nucleotide sequence reads as follows: TGTGCCACCCGTAGGGCCGGAAACACCATATATTTT.